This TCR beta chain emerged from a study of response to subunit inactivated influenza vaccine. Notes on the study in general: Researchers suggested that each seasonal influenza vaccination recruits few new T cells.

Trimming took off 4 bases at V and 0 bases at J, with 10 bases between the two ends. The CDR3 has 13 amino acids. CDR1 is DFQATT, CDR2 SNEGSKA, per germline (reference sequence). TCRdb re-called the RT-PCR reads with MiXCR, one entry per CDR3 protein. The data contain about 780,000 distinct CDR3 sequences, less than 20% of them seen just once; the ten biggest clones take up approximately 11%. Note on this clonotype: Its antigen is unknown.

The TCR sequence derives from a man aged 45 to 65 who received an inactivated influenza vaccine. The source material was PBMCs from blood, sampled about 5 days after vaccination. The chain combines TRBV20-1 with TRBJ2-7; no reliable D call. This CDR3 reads CSAIRVSSYEQYF. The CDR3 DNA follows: TGCAGTGCTATTAGGGTTAGCTCCTACGAGCAGTACTTC.